This TCR beta chain is from a study of blood T cell repertoires in COVID-19. The CDR3 is 16 residues long. V was trimmed by 2 bases and J by 7 bases, leaving 20 bases between them. Germline values: CDR1 MNHEY, CDR2 SMNVEV (reference sequence). Source study methods: Amplification with reference gene primers provided the estimates of nucleated cell counts. The table came from immunoSEQ multiplex PCR; TCRdb's copy has only in-frame clones and leaves some out. V and J calls and clone size come straight from that table; D and trimming were deduced from the DNA. The sample has about 190,000 clones; 75% to 90% are singletons.

This chain uses TRBV27 with TRBJ1-2, with a possible D match to TRBD1 (6 bases). The source is a man aged 25-45 years with acute or convalescent COVID-19. Sequencing input: peripheral blood. The CDR3 loop is CASSLSGMGHGRGYTF. DNA of the CDR3: TGTGCCAGCAGTTTAAGTGGGATGGGACACGGGCGTGGCTACACCTTC.